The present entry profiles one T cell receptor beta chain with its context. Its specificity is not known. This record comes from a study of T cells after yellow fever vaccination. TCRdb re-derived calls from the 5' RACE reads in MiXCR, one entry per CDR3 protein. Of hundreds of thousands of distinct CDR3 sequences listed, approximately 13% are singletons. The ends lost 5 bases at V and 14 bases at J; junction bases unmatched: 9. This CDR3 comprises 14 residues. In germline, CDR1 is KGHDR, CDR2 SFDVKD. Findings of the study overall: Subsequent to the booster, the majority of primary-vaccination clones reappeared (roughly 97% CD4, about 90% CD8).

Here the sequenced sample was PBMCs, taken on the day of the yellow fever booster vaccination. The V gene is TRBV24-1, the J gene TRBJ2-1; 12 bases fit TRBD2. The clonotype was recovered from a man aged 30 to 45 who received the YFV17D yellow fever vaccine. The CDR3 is CATSVRTRLAGEFF. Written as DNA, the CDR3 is TGTGCCACCAGTGTCAGGACCAGACTAGCGGGAGAGTTCTTC.